The source of this TCR beta chain is a study of neoadjuvant anti-PD-1 for oral cavity cancer. Analysis of PBMCs was direct, with no culture step. The CDR3 loop spans 17 amino acids. Most PBMC samples had 480 ng input DNA in six replicates. Clones were read by immunoSEQ multiplex PCR, and TCRdb kept only the in-frame ones, dropping some. The data contain over 14,000 clones, just over 70% of them singletons. Study conclusions and caveats: Each response group had just a few patients in TCR analyses.

With regard to this clone: Antigen: not known.

The chain employs TRBV12-2 and TRBJ2-5; the table's D call of TRBD2 was not tested on the DNA. TRBV12-2 is a documented pseudogene. The origin of this receptor is a person aged 40-85 years with oral cavity squamous cell carcinoma. Sequencing used PBMCs, obtained before nivolumab (anti-PD-1) treatment. The CDR3 DNA is TGTGCAAGTCGCTTAGGTATTAGCGGGAGAGTTGATGAGACCCAGTACTTC. Translated: CASRLGISGRVDETQYF.